This T cell receptor (beta chain) stems from a study of shared clonotypes between healthy human individuals. Study observations and caveats: Only blood samples were collected, and tissue repertoires likely differ. Although depth was large, rarefaction showed that sequencing of the sorted subsets was incomplete.

About this clone itself: Its target is unknown. The junction and the germline gene differ at one end; a read error may be behind it.

Genomic DNA of every subset was divided equally among multiple immunoSEQ plates. Using immunoSEQ multiplex PCR, the repertoire was profiled, and TCRdb retains in-frame clones only, with some absent. The data hold about 980,000 clones, with about 80% observed a single time. Looked up from germline, CDR1 is KGHSH and CDR2 is LQKENI. The CDR3 loop spans 13 amino acids. The sequence derives from a man between 18 and 35 years old in good health. Input material: memory CD4+ T cells sorted from blood. Subset indicated: CD45RA-negative fraction. The gene calls are TRBV18 and TRBJ2-3; 7 bases match TRBD2. CDR3 sequence: CASSRSGLDIKDF. The CDR3 DNA reads as TGTGCCAGCTCACGGTCCGGACTAGACATAAAGGATTTT.